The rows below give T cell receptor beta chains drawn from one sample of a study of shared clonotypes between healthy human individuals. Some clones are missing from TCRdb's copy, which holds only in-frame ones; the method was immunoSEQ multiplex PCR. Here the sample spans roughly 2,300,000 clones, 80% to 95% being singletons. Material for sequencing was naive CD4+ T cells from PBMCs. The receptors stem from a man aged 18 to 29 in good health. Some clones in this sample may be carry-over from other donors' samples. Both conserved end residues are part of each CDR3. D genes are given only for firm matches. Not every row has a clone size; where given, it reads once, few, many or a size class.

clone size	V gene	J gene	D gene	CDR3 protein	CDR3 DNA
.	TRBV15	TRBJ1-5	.	CATSRDSGRMSNQPQHF	TGTGCCACCAGCAGAGATTCGGGGAGGATGAGCAATCAGCCCCAGCATTTT
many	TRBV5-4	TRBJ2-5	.	CASSSGTSQETQYF	TGTGCCAGCAGCTCCGGGACGTCGCAAGAGACCCAGTACTTC
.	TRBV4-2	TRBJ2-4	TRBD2	CASSQGLSGGAKNIQYF	TGTGCCAGCAGCCAAGGGTTATCGGGGGGTGCCAAAAACATTCAGTACTTC
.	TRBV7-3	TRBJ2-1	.	CASSLTGRGNYNEQFF	TGTGCCAGCAGCTTAACCGGCAGGGGAAACTACAATGAGCAGTTCTTC
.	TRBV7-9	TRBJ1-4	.	CASSLVGQQNEKLFF	TGTGCCAGCAGCTTAGTGGGTCAGCAGAATGAAAAACTGTTTTTT
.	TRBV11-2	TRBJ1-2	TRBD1	CASSLGRPRGLENGYTF	TGTGCCAGCAGCTTAGGACGACCCAGGGGGCTAGAGAACGGCTACACCTTC
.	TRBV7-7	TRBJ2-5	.	CASTGRGETQYF	TGTGCCAGCACCGGTCGGGGGGAGACCCAGTACTTC
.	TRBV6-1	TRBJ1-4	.	CASRERRITAEKLFF	TGTGCCAGCAGGGAACGTCGAATCACAGCTGAAAAACTGTTTTTT
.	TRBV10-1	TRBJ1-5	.	CASHNSAKGYSRSNQPQHF	TGCGCCAGCCACAATTCCGCAAAGGGCTACTCGAGGAGCAATCAGCCCCAGCATTTT
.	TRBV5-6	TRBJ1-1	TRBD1	CASSLALGQGWPEAFF	TGTGCCAGCAGCTTGGCCCTGGGACAGGGGTGGCCTGAAGCTTTCTTT
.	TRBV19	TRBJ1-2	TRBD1	CASTYRQGKDPNYGYTF	TGTGCCAGTACTTACCGACAGGGGAAAGATCCTAACTATGGCTACACCTTC
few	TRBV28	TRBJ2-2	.	CASSLGQGRGMSRTGELFF	TGTGCCAGCAGTTTGGGTCAGGGGAGGGGTATGAGCCGGACCGGGGAGCTGTTTTTT
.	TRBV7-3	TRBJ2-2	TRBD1	CASSATGGAKTGELFF	TGTGCCAGCAGCGCAACAGGGGGCGCGAAGACCGGGGAGCTGTTTTTT
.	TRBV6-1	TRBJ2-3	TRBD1	CASSENVWTGVTDTQYF	TGTGCCAGCAGTGAAAATGTGTGGACAGGGGTAACAGATACGCAGTATTTT
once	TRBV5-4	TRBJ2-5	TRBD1	CASSNSGGGQETQYF	TGTGCCAGCAGCAACTCAGGGGGTGGGCAAGAGACCCAGTACTTC
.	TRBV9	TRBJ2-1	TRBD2	CASSVVVGGDNEQFF	TGTGCCAGCAGCGTAGTGGTGGGAGGGGACAATGAGCAGTTCTTC
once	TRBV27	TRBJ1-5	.	CASRPPGGQPQHF	TGTGCCAGCAGACCACCTGGGGGTCAGCCCCAGCATTTT
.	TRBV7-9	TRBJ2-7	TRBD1	CASSLARGAGTGRYEQYF	TGTGCCAGCAGCTTAGCTAGAGGGGCCGGGACAGGGAGGTACGAGCAGTACTTC
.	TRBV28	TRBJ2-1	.	CASSLRQAGPEGEQFF	TGTGCCAGCAGTTTAAGGCAAGCGGGCCCCGAGGGGGAGCAGTTCTTC
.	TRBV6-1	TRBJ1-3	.	CASSEAGGGGNTIYF	TGTGCCAGCAGTGAGGCCGGTGGAGGTGGAAACACCATATATTTT
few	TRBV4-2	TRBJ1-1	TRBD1	CASSQDEGAGRTEAFF	TGTGCCAGCAGCCAAGATGAGGGGGCTGGGCGTACTGAAGCTTTCTTT
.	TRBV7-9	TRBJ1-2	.	CASNPLEMGGYTF	TGTGCCAGCAACCCACTTGAAATGGGAGGCTACACCTTC
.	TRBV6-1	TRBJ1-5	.	CASSEAPSTSAGNQPQHF	TGTGCCAGCAGTGAAGCGCCTTCGACCTCAGCTGGCAATCAGCCCCAGCATTTT
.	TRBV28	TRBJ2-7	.	CASSLVEREQYF	TGTGCCAGCAGTTTGGTTGAGAGGGAGCAGTACTTC
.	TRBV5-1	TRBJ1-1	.	CASSLDPRPGTEAFF	TGCGCCAGCAGCTTGGATCCCAGACCCGGCACTGAAGCTTTCTTT
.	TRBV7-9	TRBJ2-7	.	CASSPIYEQYF	TGTGCCAGCAGCCCGATCTACGAGCAGTACTTC
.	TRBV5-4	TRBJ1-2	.	CASSLGSGLDGYTF	TGTGCCAGCAGCTTGGGGTCAGGGCTGGATGGATACACCTTC
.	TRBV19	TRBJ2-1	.	CATHSAGDKNEQFF	TGTGCCACTCATTCGGCAGGCGACAAAAATGAGCAGTTCTTC
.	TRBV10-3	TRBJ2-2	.	CAISESRGPAKTGELFF	TGTGCCATCAGTGAGTCTAGGGGTCCGGCGAAGACCGGGGAGCTGTTTTTT
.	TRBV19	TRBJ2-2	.	CASSSRGAGELFF	TGTGCCAGTAGTTCAAGGGGGGCCGGGGAGCTGTTTTTT
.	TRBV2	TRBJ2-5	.	CASRALGASEETQYF	TGTGCCAGCAGAGCTCTTGGGGCTTCAGAAGAGACCCAGTACTTC
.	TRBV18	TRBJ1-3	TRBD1	CASSPARGPGNTIYF	TGTGCCAGCTCACCGGCCAGGGGGCCTGGAAACACCATATATTTT
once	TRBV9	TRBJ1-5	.	CASSRGTDSNQPQHF	TGTGCCAGCAGCCGTGGGACGGATAGCAATCAGCCCCAGCATTTT
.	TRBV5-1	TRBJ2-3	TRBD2	CASSLATSGPADTQYF	TGCGCCAGCAGCTTGGCCACTAGCGGGCCCGCGGATACGCAGTATTTT
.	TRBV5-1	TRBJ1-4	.	CASSSGSNLEKLFF	TGCGCCAGCAGCTCCGGGAGCAACCTCGAAAAACTGTTTTTT
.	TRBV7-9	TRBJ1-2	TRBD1	CASSARDRETNGYTF	TGTGCCAGCAGCGCCCGGGACAGGGAAACGAATGGCTACACCTTC
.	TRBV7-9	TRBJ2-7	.	CASSLARGGYEQYF	TGTGCCAGCAGCTTAGCTCGGGGCGGGTACGAGCAGTACTTC
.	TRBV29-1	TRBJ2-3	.	CSGLGDTQYF	TGCAGCGGTTTAGGGGATACGCAGTATTTT
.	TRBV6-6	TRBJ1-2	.	CASSYSRAGRFDGYTF	TGTGCCAGCAGTTACTCGAGGGCAGGGCGATTCGATGGCTACACCTTC
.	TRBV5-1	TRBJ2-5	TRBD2	CASSLVLAGGETQYF	TGCGCCAGCAGCTTGGTCCTAGCGGGAGGTGAGACCCAGTACTTC
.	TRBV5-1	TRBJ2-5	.	CASSLEGRETQYF	TGCGCCAGCAGCTTGGAAGGTAGAGAGACCCAGTACTTC
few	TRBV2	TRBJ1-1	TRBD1	CASGTGFTEAFF	TGTGCCAGCGGGACAGGGTTCACTGAAGCTTTCTTT
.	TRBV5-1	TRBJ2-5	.	CASSLGIAFQETQYF	TGCGCCAGCAGCTTGGGGATTGCCTTCCAAGAGACCCAGTACTTC
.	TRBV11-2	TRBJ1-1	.	CASSSPRWSNTEAFF	TGTGCCAGCAGCTCCCCCCGTTGGTCGAACACTGAAGCTTTCTTT
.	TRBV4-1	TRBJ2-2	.	CASSQKRDTTGELFF	TGCGCCAGCAGCCAGAAGAGGGACACCACCGGGGAGCTGTTTTTT
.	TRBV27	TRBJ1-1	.	CASSQRGGPKAFF	TGTGCCAGCAGTCAAAGGGGGGGTCCCAAAGCTTTCTTT
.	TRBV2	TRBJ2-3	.	CASKFFLTDTQYF	TGTGCCAGCAAATTCTTTCTAACAGATACGCAGTATTTT
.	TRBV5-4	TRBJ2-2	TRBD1	CASSTDRGSPGELFF	TGTGCCAGCAGCACGGACAGGGGTAGCCCCGGGGAGCTGTTTTTT
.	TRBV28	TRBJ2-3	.	CASSHRPGGDTQYF	TGTGCCAGCAGCCACCGACCCGGGGGTGATACGCAGTATTTT
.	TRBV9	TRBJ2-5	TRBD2	CASSPRTSGSRWGTQYF	TGTGCCAGCAGCCCCCGGACTAGCGGGAGTCGGTGGGGGACCCAGTACTTC
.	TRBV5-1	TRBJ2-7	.	CASSGTGTLYDEQYF	TGCGCCAGCAGTGGAACAGGGACCCTCTACGACGAGCAGTACTTC
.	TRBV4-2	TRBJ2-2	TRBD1	CASSPTGGMLRTGELFF	TGTGCCAGCAGCCCGACAGGGGGCATGTTGAGGACCGGGGAGCTGTTTTTT